This note documents a single TCR beta chain sequence. What it recognizes is unknown. From germline, CDR1 is MGHRA and CDR2 YSYEKL. This CDR3 region has 16 residues. J lost 6 bases, V lost 6 bases, and 11 bases had no gene match. This sample is part of a study of OX40 agonist ivuxolimab in advanced cancers. On the study more broadly: The dose of intravenous ivuxolimab that patients received every 2 weeks ranged from 0.01 to 10 mg/kg. Past anti-PD-1, anti-PD-L1 or anti-CTLA-4 therapy was accepted, and roughly 38% had received some.

Whole-study findings and limits: In CD8+ T cells, expanded clones were on average more numerous than in CD4+. Among the least clonally expanded were partial responders at 0.1-3.0 mg/kg.

The assay was immunoSEQ multiplex PCR, and TCRdb's table has in-frame clones only and misses some. Of tens of thousands of clones in the sample, roughly 80% are singletons; the top ten hold under 2%. V is TRBV4-1 and J is TRBJ2-1; TRBD1 matches at 10 bases. The specimen was CD4+ or CD8+ T cells sorted from blood, collected in a trial of the OX40 agonist ivuxolimab. The sequence was collected from an adult with an advanced solid tumor such as melanoma, head and neck, liver or kidney cancer. The CDR3 coding sequence is TGCGCCAGCAGTCGGTTGGAGACAGGGGGCGTCAATGAGCAGTTCTTC. Translation: CASSRLETGGVNEQFF.